The 21 T cell receptor beta chains presented below share a single source sample, sequenced in a study of shared clonotypes between healthy human individuals. Terminally differentiated effector memory CD45RA+ cells were excluded from the naive CD8 cells, which were CD45RO-negative and positively selected for CCR7. TCRdb keeps only in-frame clones here, not all; method: immunoSEQ multiplex PCR. The sample lists around 2.1 million clones, 85% to 95% occurring once. What was sequenced was naive CD8+ T cells from PBMCs. The source of these receptors is a man between 18 and 35 years old in good health. Some clones in this sample may be carry-over from other donors' samples.

Regarding this clone: Other DNA sequences within the sample encode an identical CDR3. V and J are TRBV19 and TRBJ1-1; a weak D match, TRBD1 (6 bases). In germline, CDR1 is LNHDA, CDR2 SQIVND (reference sequence). The CDR3 extends over 14 amino acids. V lost 5 bases to trimming and J lost 1 base, with 11 bases between them. CDR3 bases: TGTGCCAGTAGTTCCTGGACAGAGAACACTGAAGCTTTCTTT. This encodes CASSSWTENTEAFF.

The V call is TRBV28, the J call TRBJ1-1, with unresolved D. Germline CDR1 reads MDHEN; CDR2 reads SYDVKM. The CDR3 runs 13 residues. With 3 bases removed from V and 8 bases from J, the gap between germline ends came to 13 bases. CDR3: CASSFSSSGEAFF. The DNA for the CDR3 is TGTGCCAGCAGTTTCTCCTCGTCGGGGGAAGCTTTCTTT.

This clone was picked up one time. This chain joins TRBV2 and TRBJ2-7, with D tentatively TRBD2 (6 bases). There are 14 residues in the CDR3. V shed 3 bases and J shed 6 bases, with 15 bases lying between them. CDR1 is SNHLY, CDR2 FYNNEI, per germline. The CDR3: CASSEGTLTSEQYF. Here the CDR3 DNA reads TGTGCCAGCAGTGAGGGGACTTTAACCTCCGAGCAGTACTTC.

The chain has TRBV27 and TRBJ2-7; TRBD2 might be the D (6 bases). V was clipped by 8 bases and J by 5 bases, with 22 bases between them. The germline gives CDR1 MNHEY, CDR2 SMNVEV (reference sequence). This CDR3 is 15 amino acids long. The CDR3 is CASGLLAGRFDEQYF. Here the CDR3 DNA reads TGTGCCAGCGGCCTATTGGCGGGAAGATTCGACGAGCAGTACTTC.

As concerns this clone: The sample has other DNA sequences that encode this CDR3 too. The gene calls are TRBV27 and TRBJ2-5; TRBD2 matches 13 bases. V gave up 6 bases and J gave up 3 bases; unmatched junction bases: 4. Germline V gives CDR1 MNHEY, CDR2 SMNVEV (reference sequence). The CDR3 loop spans 15 amino acids. CDR3 sequence reads: CASSSGTSGKETQYF. The CDR3 DNA is TGTGCCAGCAGCTCCGGGACTAGCGGGAAAGAGACCCAGTACTTC.

This rearrangement joins TRBV11-2 to TRBJ2-1, with TRBD1 identical over 8 bases. CDR3 length equals 15 residues. The V segment lost 5 bases and the J segment 3 bases; nucleotides outside the gene matches: 6. The germline V gene has CDR1 SGHAT and CDR2 FQNNGV. The CDR3 nucleotides are TGTGCCAGCAGCGGACGACAGGGGTACTACAATGAGCAGTTCTTC. Protein product: CASSGRQGYYNEQFF.

The DNA for the CDR3 is TGTGCCAGCAGCCAACCCGGGACAGGGATTAACGAGCAGTACTTC. Translating gives CASSQPGTGINEQYF. V is TRBV7-2 and J is TRBJ2-7; 9 positions agree with TRBD1. The CDR3 loop spans 15 amino acids. V lost 5 bases and J lost 5; bases outside the gene matches: 10. CDR1 is SGHTA and CDR2 is FQGNSA in the germline V gene.

This chain uses TRBV7-6 with TRBJ1-4, with D perhaps TRBD1 (6 bases). The length of the CDR3 is 15 residues. The V end was cut by 5 bases, the J end by 3 bases, with 13 bases between. Looked up from germline, CDR1 is SGHVS and CDR2 is FNYEAQ. This chain's CDR3 is CASSPRDTPNEKLFF. CDR3 nucleotide sequence: TGTGCCAGCAGCCCTAGGGACACCCCTAATGAAAAACTGTTTTTT.

The V and J genes are TRBV21-1 and TRBJ2-3; the table's D call, TRBD2, has no DNA check behind it. TRBV21-1 is a documented pseudogene. The CDR3 contains 14 residues. CDR3 sequence reads: CASSTERYTDTQYF. The CDR3 bases are TGTGCCAGCAGCACTGAGCGGTACACAGATACGCAGTATTTT.

The chain uses TRBV29-1 and TRBJ2-2; D is undetermined. The CDR3 is made up of 12 amino acids. The ends were cut back, 4 bases at V and 8 bases at J, with 11 bases in the middle. Germline V lookup: CDR1 SQVTM, CDR2 ANQGSEA. The CDR3 spells CSVVSPQGELFF. Here the CDR3 DNA reads TGCAGCGTTGTGTCTCCCCAGGGGGAGCTGTTTTTT.

The chain combines TRBV15 with TRBJ1-5; tentative D call: TRBD1 (5 bases). This CDR3 contains 17 residues. Germline loops: CDR1 LNHNV, CDR2 YYDKDF (reference sequence). Trimming stripped 3 bases from V and 0 bases from J, with 15 bases between. CDR3 in DNA: TGTGCCACCAGCAGCTCCCGGGACGGAAATAGCAATCAGCCCCAGCATTTT. This translates into CATSSSRDGNSNQPQHF.

The chain recombines TRBV27 with TRBJ2-1; 8 bases are shared with TRBD2. CDR1 and CDR2 from the germline V gene are MNHEY and SMNVEV (reference sequence). V dropped 4 bases and J dropped 3; count of bases not matched to a gene: 11. The CDR3 extends over 17 amino acids. CDR3 sequence reads: CASSSLLSGSIYNEQFF. CDR3 DNA sequence: TGTGCCAGCAGTTCACTCCTAAGCGGGAGTATCTACAATGAGCAGTTCTTC.

The chain links TRBV7-9 to TRBJ2-7; D possibly corresponds to TRBD1 (5 bases). There are 13 residues in the CDR3. Germline V gene sequence: CDR1 SEHNR, CDR2 FQNEAQ (reference sequence). Between the trimmed V and J ends, which lost 6 bases and 5 bases, there was a span of 14 bases. The CDR3 DNA reads TGTGCCAGCAGTCTAGGGGCCCTTAACGAGCAGTACTTC. Its translation: CASSLGALNEQYF. Variable domain in full (rest from reference TRBV7-9 and TRBJ2-7): DTGVSQNPRHKITKRGQNVTFRCDPISEHNRLYWYRQTLGQGPEFLTYFQNEAQLEKSRLLSDRFSAERPKGSFSTLEIQRTEQGDSAMYLCASSLGALNEQYFGPGTRLTVT.

The chain recombines TRBV19 with TRBJ2-1; D might be TRBD2 (5 bases). Germline assignment: CDR1 LNHDA and CDR2 SQIVND (reference sequence). Trimming removed 4 bases from V and 8 bases from J, with 9 bases in between. The CDR3 totals 12 residues. CDR3 sequence reads: CASSRAGDEQFF. The DNA for the CDR3 is TGTGCCAGTAGTAGAGCCGGGGATGAGCAGTTCTTC.

The chain links TRBV7-9 to TRBJ1-6, with unresolved D. The CDR3 extends over 12 amino acids. Trimming stripped 3 bases from V and 9 bases from J, with 6 bases between. Germline V gene lookup returns CDR1 SEHNR and CDR2 FQNEAQ (reference sequence). CDR3 region: CASSFPASPLHF. CDR3 nucleotide sequence: TGTGCCAGCAGCTTCCCTGCTTCACCCCTCCACTTT. The whole variable domain, remainder taken from reference TRBV7-9 and TRBJ1-6, is DTGVSQNPRHKITKRGQNVTFRCDPISEHNRLYWYRQTLGQGPEFLTYFQNEAQLEKSRLLSDRFSAERPKGSFSTLEIQRTEQGDSAMYLCASSFPASPLHFGNGTRLTVT.

The V and J genes are TRBV15 and TRBJ1-2, with TRBD1 as a possible D gene (6 bases). This CDR3 has 15 residues. The V end was cut by 3 bases, the J end by 4 bases, with 15 bases between. The germline gives CDR1 LNHNV, CDR2 YYDKDF (reference sequence). The CDR3 nucleotides read TGTGCCACCAGCAGGGAAGGGGGATGGGGCTATGGCTACACCTTC. Its protein product is CATSREGGWGYGYTF. The full variable domain, rest sourced from reference TRBV15 and TRBJ1-2, is DAMVIQNPRYQVTQFGKPVTLSCSQTLNHNVMYWYQQKSSQAPKLLFHYYDKDFNNEADTPDNFQSRRPNTSFCFLDIRSPGLGDTAMYLCATSREGGWGYGYTFGSGTRLTVV.

CDR3: CASSQDRASRETQYF. In DNA, the CDR3 is TGCGCCAGCAGCCAAGATCGAGCTTCGAGGGAGACCCAGTACTTC. The chain is built from TRBV4-3 and TRBJ2-5, with D unresolved. The germline gives CDR1 LGHNA, CDR2 YSLEER. V gave up 0 bases and J gave up 5 bases, with 13 bases separating them. CDR3 length: 15 residues.

This chain joins TRBV19 and TRBJ1-5, with a tentative D call TRBD1 (5 bases). V was cut by 8 bases and J by 5 bases, with 13 bases left in between. The CDR3 has 13 amino acids. Germline V gene sequence: CDR1 LNHDA, CDR2 SQIVND (reference sequence). The CDR3 DNA reads as TGTGCCAGTGCCCCGACAGATTATCAGCCCCAGCATTTT. Translating it yields CASAPTDYQPQHF.

The chain carries TRBV29-1 and TRBJ2-5; D is uncertain. The germline V gene encodes CDR1 SQVTM and CDR2 ANQGSEA. Between the trimmed V and J ends, which lost 1 base and 2 bases, there was a span of 11 bases. There are 14 residues in the CDR3. CDR3 coding DNA: TGCAGCGTTGAAGGCTATCAGATGCAAGAGACCCAGTACTTC. As protein: CSVEGYQMQETQYF.

The chain combines TRBV9 with TRBJ1-2, with D uncertain. Germline V gene data show CDR1 as SGDLS and CDR2 as YYNGEE. The CDR3 sequence is 12 residues long. With 5 bases removed from V and 3 bases from J, the gap between germline ends came to 8 bases. CDR3: CASRTRDYGYTF. The CDR3 DNA is TGTGCCAGCAGGACCCGGGACTATGGCTACACCTTC.

The DNA of the CDR3 is TGTGCCAGCAGCGTTCATTTCGGGGGGGTAGACAATGAGCAGTTCTTC. This codes for CASSVHFGGVDNEQFF. This chain connects TRBV9 to TRBJ2-1, with TRBD2 matching 8 bases. Trimming at V came to 2 bases and at J to 5 bases, leaving 9 bases not matched to a gene. The CDR3 extends over 16 amino acids. The germline CDR1 and CDR2 sequences are SGDLS and YYNGEE.